Listed below are T cell receptor beta chains from one sample, sequenced in a study of blood T cell repertoires in COVID-19. The assay was immunoSEQ multiplex PCR, and TCRdb's table has in-frame clones only and misses some. This table holds 250,000 to 300,000 clones, 85% to 90% found once. Sequences were obtained from PBMCs or T cells enriched from blood (not recorded which). The origin of the receptors is a woman aged 55-69 years who had recovered from COVID-19. CDR3s include the opening cysteine and the closing phenylalanine or tryptophan. Fields, in order: J gene, clone size, D gene, V gene, CDR3 DNA, CDR3 protein. The D gene is left open where the match is weak. Clone size is not always given. Where it is, it says once, few, many or a class for expanded clones.

>TRBJ1-6|.|TRBD1|TRBV28
TGTGCCAGCAGTGCGGCGGGACAGGCCCTAAATTCACCCCTCCACTTT
CASSAAGQALNSPLHF
>TRBJ1-5|few|TRBD1|TRBV5-1
TGCGCCAGCAGGTTGACAGGGAGCCTCAATCAGCCCCAGCATTTT
CASRLTGSLNQPQHF
>TRBJ1-3|.|.|TRBV9
TGTGCCAGCAGCGTAGGTTCAGGGGATTCTGGAAACACCATATATTTT
CASSVGSGDSGNTIYF
>TRBJ1-6|.|TRBD1|TRBV30
TGTGCCGGGGGACAGTCAGATTCACCCCTCCACTTT
CAGGQSDSPLHF
>TRBJ2-3|once|.|TRBV14
TGTGCCAGCAGCCAATTTACCAGAGATACGCAGTATTTT
CASSQFTRDTQYF
>TRBJ1-6|once|.|TRBV7-9
TGTGCCAGCAGCTTAAGCCCCGACGGGGGGAGTTCACCCCTCCACTTT
CASSLSPDGGSSPLHF
>TRBJ1-4|.|.|TRBV5-1
TGCGCCAGCAGCCCTAGACAGGCAACTAATGAAAAACTGTTTTTT
CASSPRQATNEKLFF
>TRBJ2-2|.|.|TRBV27
TGTGCCAGCAGTTCCCAGGCGCGTGCGGGGGAGCTGTTTTTT
CASSSQARAGELFF
>TRBJ2-5|.|.|TRBV7-3
TGTGCCAGCAGCAAAGGGGGGGTCCCCCAAGAGACCCAGTACTTC
CASSKGGVPQETQYF
>TRBJ1-2|once|.|TRBV6-1
TGTGCCAGCAGTGAAGCGGGGGGGAGGAGTTACTATGGCTACACCTTC
CASSEAGGRSYYGYTF
>TRBJ1-2|.|.|TRBV6-5
TGTGCCAGCAGGGCTCCGGGACAACGCTATGGCTACACCTTC
CASRAPGQRYGYTF
>TRBJ2-7|.|.|TRBV18
TGTGCCAGCTCATTGCGGGGCGACTACGAGCAGTACTTC
CASSLRGDYEQYF
>TRBJ2-5|.|TRBD2|TRBV5-1
TGCGCCAGCAGCAACATAGCGGGGCCGGAAGAGACCCAGTACTTC
CASSNIAGPEETQYF
>TRBJ2-1|.|.|TRBV12-3/TRBV12-4
TGTGCCAGCACCCCAGGACTTTACAATGAGCAGTTCTTC
CASTPGLYNEQFF
>TRBJ2-7|.|.|TRBV7-2
TGTGCCAGCAGCTTCAGGGACTACGAGCAGTACTTC
CASSFRDYEQYF
>TRBJ2-7|.|.|TRBV29-1
TGCAGCGTGGGAGGCGTCTCCTACGAGCAGTACTTC
CSVGGVSYEQYF
>TRBJ1-1|.|.|TRBV11-2
TGTGCCAGCAGCTTAATTTTTACTAATATGGACACTGAAGCTTTCTTT
CASSLIFTNMDTEAFF
>TRBJ1-1|once|.|TRBV12-3/TRBV12-4
TGTGCCAGCAGTTTGGTTTTCGGCACTGAAGCTTTCTTT
CASSLVFGTEAFF
>TRBJ1-1|.|.|TRBV19
TGTGCCAGTATTAGGCGGGGGTACACTGAAGCTTTCTTT
CASIRRGYTEAFF
>TRBJ1-4|.|TRBD1|TRBV18
TGTGCCAGCTCACCACCTTCGACAGGGGAAAAACTGTTTTTT
CASSPPSTGEKLFF
>TRBJ1-5|.|TRBD1|TRBV18
TGTGCCAGCTCGCGGAACGACAGGGTTGGGCAGCCCCAGCATTTT
CASSRNDRVGQPQHF
>TRBJ1-1|.|.|TRBV5-1
TGCGCCAGCAGCTTGGCCCCTAACACTGAAGCTTTCTTT
CASSLAPNTEAFF
>TRBJ1-5|.|.|TRBV28
TGTGCCAGCAGTTTCGAGGCTGCCTTACGGCCCCAGCATTTT
CASSFEAALRPQHF
>TRBJ2-7|.|.|TRBV3-1/TRBV3-2
TGTGCCAGCAGCCAAGACCCACAGCCCACCTACGAGCAGTACTTC
CASSQDPQPTYEQYF
>TRBJ2-1|few|TRBD2|TRBV7-3
TGTGCCAGTGGACTAGCGGAAAACAATGAGCAGTTCTTC
CASGLAENNEQFF
>TRBJ2-1|few|.|TRBV7-6
TGTGCCAGCAGCTTCGTGGACTCGGGGCAGTTCTTC
CASSFVDSGQFF
>TRBJ1-5|.|TRBD1|TRBV28
TGTGCCAGCAGTTTGCCGGGACAGGGCATTTTTCCCCAGCATTTT
CASSLPGQGIFPQHF
>TRBJ2-7|once|TRBD2|TRBV30
TGTGCCTGGAGTCTTAGACTAGCGGGGAGATACGAGCAGTACTTC
CAWSLRLAGRYEQYF
>TRBJ2-4|.|.|TRBV11-2
TGTGCCAGCAGCGAAAGGGCGGGGAGAAACATTCAGTACTTC
CASSERAGRNIQYF